This TCR beta chain was captured by sequencing in a study of blood T cell repertoires in COVID-19. For the study at large: Sample material is recorded as cDNA or gDNA derived from T cells, B-cell-depleted T cells, or PBMCs.

Those enrolled in Seattle joined during active infection and were followed longitudinally afterward. Assay: immunoSEQ multiplex PCR; the TCRdb copy retains only in-frame clones and omits some. The repertoire holds 60,000 to 75,000 clones, with nearly 90% as singletons. V shed 7 bases and J 3 bases; nucleotides not matched to a gene: 9. The length of the CDR3 is 16 residues. The germline gives CDR1 MNHNY, CDR2 SVGAGI (reference sequence). Source material: peripheral blood. The rearrangement links TRBV6-6 to TRBJ2-1, with 10 bases matching TRBD2. The receptor was derived from a woman in her 50s with COVID-19, enrolled during active disease. This CDR3 is CASNGLAGGYYNEQFF. The CDR3 DNA reads as TGTGCCAGCAACGGATTAGCGGGAGGTTACTACAATGAGCAGTTCTTC.